This TCR beta chain was captured by sequencing in a study of cytomegalovirus exposure and HLA in healthy donors. Overall study findings and caveats: A missense DCLRE1C variant was associated with V- and J-gene trimming of TCR beta chains in a later analysis, and an independent cohort replicated the association. In an earlier analysis, most TCR beta V segments were productive about 87% or about 30% of the time.

Regarding this clone: Its cognate antigen is unknown.

Amplification used 60 Vbeta primers and 13 Jbeta primers. Per the original data handling: In a later analysis, approximately 73 million unique TCR beta chains included roughly 11 million shared by two or more donors. TCRdb keeps only in-frame clones here, not all; method: immunoSEQ multiplex PCR. D and trimming were read from the DNA, whereas the V and J calls and clone size are those reported in that table. The sample data list 150,000 to 200,000 clones. The CDR3 covers 13 residues. Trimming shortened V by 8 bases and J by 5 bases, and 15 bases separated the two germline ends. CDR1 and CDR2 (germline): MNHEY, SMNVEV (reference sequence).

The V and J genes are TRBV27 and TRBJ1-1; TRBD1 is a possible D gene (5 bases). This TCR derives from a woman aged 18-35 years in good health and CMV-seropositive. The sequenced sample consisted of PBMCs. CDR3 nucleotides: TGTGCCAGCGTGAGGATGGGGGGAACTGAAGCTTTCTTT. This gives the protein CASVRMGGTEAFF.